Each of the 9 T cell receptor beta chains below was sequenced from the same sample in a study of OX40 agonist ivuxolimab in advanced cancers. Repertoires were generated with immunoSEQ multiplex PCR, while TCRdb's copy carries only in-frame clones and drops some. The table has approximately 75,000 clones, approximately 81% seen once. Sequences were derived from CD4+ or CD8+ T cells sorted from blood, sampled in a trial of the OX40 agonist ivuxolimab. The source is an adult with an advanced solid tumor such as melanoma, head and neck, liver or kidney cancer.

This sequence joins TRBV7-3 and TRBJ2-5, with a weak D call TRBD2 (5 bases). V gave up 1 base and J gave up 6 bases, with 15 bases separating them. The germline gives CDR1 SGHTA, CDR2 FQGTGA. The CDR3 consists of 15 residues. CDR3 amino acids: CASSLSPTGFKTQYF. The CDR3 nucleotides are TGTGCCAGCAGCTTAAGCCCGACGGGGTTTAAGACCCAGTACTTC.

The rearrangement links TRBV2 to TRBJ1-5; a possible D gene is TRBD1 (5 bases). Germline CDR1 reads SNHLY; CDR2 reads FYNNEI. CDR3 length equals 15 residues. Deletions cut 2 bases from V and 2 bases from J, with 10 bases between. The CDR3 nucleotides are TGTGCCAGCAGTGAATGGGGGAGCCGCAATCAGCCCCAGCATTTT. This sequence encodes CASSEWGSRNQPQHF.

The chain couples TRBV19 to TRBJ2-1, with 7 bases aligning to TRBD1. This CDR3 region has 15 residues. Germline lookup yields CDR1 LNHDA and CDR2 SQIVND (reference sequence). J was trimmed by 2 bases and V by 9 bases; bases with no gene match: 10. CDR3 coding DNA: TGTGCCAGCGGGACAGCCTATTCTACCTACAATGAGCAGTTCTTC. Translated: CASGTAYSTYNEQFF. Variable domain in full (rest from reference TRBV19 and TRBJ2-1): DGGITQSPKYLFRKEGQNVTLSCEQNLNHDAMYWYRQDPGQGLRLIYYSQIVNDFQKGDIAEGYSVSREKKESFPLTVTSAQKNPTAFYLCASGTAYSTYNEQFFGPGTRLTVL.

J is TRBJ1-1 and V is TRBV10-1; TRBD1 is a possible D gene (6 bases). Trimming took 4 bases from V and 0 from J, leaving 21 bases between them. The CDR3 covers 18 residues. Germline V CDR1 and CDR2: WNHNN, SYGVQD (reference sequence). CDR3 protein: CASSVKQGSPPMNTEAFF. The DNA for the CDR3 is TGCGCCAGCAGTGTTAAACAGGGCAGCCCTCCCATGAACACTGAAGCTTTCTTT.

This clone was observed once. The V gene is TRBV6-5, the J gene TRBJ1-2; D is perhaps TRBD1 (5 bases). Germline values: CDR1 MNHEY, CDR2 SVGAGI. This CDR3 region has 15 residues. The V end was cut by 6 bases, the J end by 3 bases, with 17 bases between. The CDR3 region is CASRGEGLLYYGYTF. The CDR3 DNA is TGTGCCAGCAGGGGGGAGGGATTGCTCTACTATGGCTACACCTTC.

This clone was picked up one time. The chain employs TRBV2 and TRBJ1-1, with D hard to call. Germline V CDR1 and CDR2: SNHLY, FYNNEI. Trimming took 2 bases from V and 1 from J, leaving 11 bases between them. The CDR3 runs to 15 residues. In DNA, the CDR3 is TGTGCCAGCAGTGAACATGCGGTGAAGAACACTGAAGCTTTCTTT. This translates into CASSEHAVKNTEAFF.

The chain links TRBV5-6 to TRBJ1-2; TRBD1 matches 10 bases. Germline-derived CDR1 and CDR2 are SGHDT and YYEEEE. The CDR3 consists of 17 residues. The V and J ends lost 4 bases and 7 bases, in that order; junction bases with no gene match: 16. In DNA form, the CDR3 reads TGTGCCAGCAGCCCGCTCCCTAGAGGGACAGGGGAGGTTGGCTACACCTTC. Amino acids: CASSPLPRGTGEVGYTF.

The gene calls are TRBV10-3 and TRBJ2-1, with TRBD2 identical over 9 bases. The V gene's germline CDR1 is ENHRY and CDR2 SYGVKD. The CDR3 totals 15 residues. V lost 8 bases and J lost 1; bases outside the gene matches: 6. CDR3 sequence reads: CAISRGGESYNEQFF. In DNA, the CDR3 is TGTGCCATCTCTCGCGGGGGGGAATCCTACAATGAGCAGTTCTTC.

The V gene is TRBV5-4, the J gene TRBJ2-3; 8 bases agree with TRBD1. The CDR3 runs 15 residues. Germline assignment: CDR1 SGHNT and CDR2 YYREEE (reference sequence). V was pared by 3 bases and J by 3 bases, with 6 bases of the junction left unmatched. The CDR3 loop reads CASSWTTGGTDTQYF. The CDR3 DNA follows: TGTGCCAGCAGCTGGACTACAGGGGGGACAGATACGCAGTATTTT.